This TCR beta chain was retrieved from a study of blood T cell repertoires in COVID-19. Turning to the study itself: Sources were T cells, B-cell-depleted T cells, or PBMCs; the material itself was cDNA or gDNA.

The CDR3 covers 14 residues. Looked up from germline, CDR1 is GTSNPN and CDR2 is SVGIG (reference sequence). After removal of 2 bases from V and 7 bases from J, the junction contained 10 bases not matched to a gene. Sequencing used immunoSEQ multiplex PCR; TCRdb keeps in-frame clones, though not all of them. The sample contains under 300,000 clones, around 84% of which appear only once. The J gene is TRBJ1-2, the V gene TRBV30; 7 nucleotides agree with TRBD1. Sequencing used PBMCs or T cells enriched from blood (not recorded which). The sequence came from a woman between 50 and 59 years old who had been exposed to COVID-19. CDR3 bases: TGTGCCTGGAGTTACGTAACAGGGGTTGGTGGCTACACCTTC. This codes for CAWSYVTGVGGYTF.